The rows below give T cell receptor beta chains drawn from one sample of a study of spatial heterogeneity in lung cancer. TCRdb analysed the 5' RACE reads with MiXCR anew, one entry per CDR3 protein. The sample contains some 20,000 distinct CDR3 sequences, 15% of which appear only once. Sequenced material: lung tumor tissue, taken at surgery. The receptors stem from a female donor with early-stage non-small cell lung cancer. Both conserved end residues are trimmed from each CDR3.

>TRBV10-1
ASSELDGTYEQY
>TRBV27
ASSFGGPYNEQF
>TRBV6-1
ASSDFSNQPQH
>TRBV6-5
ASSLDRGSYEQY
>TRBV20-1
SARDPQGGPYEQY
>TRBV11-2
ASSLEPDTYNEQF
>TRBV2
ASSGSPGDKNIQY
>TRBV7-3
ASSLMREGPSVQETQY
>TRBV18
ASSRPLTGGLNEQF
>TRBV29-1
SVPGEGQETQY
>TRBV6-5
ASSQRQGRDTQY